A selection of T cell receptor beta chains follows, all from one sample in a study of response to subunit inactivated influenza vaccine. Each CDR3 protein gets one entry after TCRdb re-called the RT-PCR reads with MiXCR. The table shows 500,000 or so distinct CDR3 sequences, with approximately 17% occurring only once. Sequencing was performed on CD4+ T cells sorted from PBMCs, taken around 25 months after vaccination. Receptor source: a man between 50 and 69 years old who received an inactivated influenza vaccine. Each CDR3 is given with its conserved first and last residue. D genes are given only for firm matches. Size values are once, few and many counts, or a class for expanded clones, and some rows have none.

d_gene	v_gene	abundance	j_gene	CDR3nt	CDR3aa
TRBD1	TRBV20-1	.	TRBJ1-1	TGCAGTGTTTCAGACTCCCGGACAGGGGCTGAAGCTTTCTTT	CSVSDSRTGAEAFF
.	TRBV20-1	few	TRBJ1-2	TGCAGTGCTTCAGATCTTTATGGCTACACCTTC	CSASDLYGYTF
.	TRBV4-2	few	TRBJ2-7	TGTGCCAGCAGCCAGAATCCGGGGGGCACAGGGTCCTCCTACGAGCAGTACTTC	CASSQNPGGTGSSYEQYF
.	TRBV5-1	few	TRBJ1-1	TGCGCCAGCCAGATGGGGTTCCGAATCACTGAAGCTTTCTTT	CASQMGFRITEAFF
.	TRBV5-1	few	TRBJ1-3	TGCGCCAGCAGCCGAGAACCAGGGGCATCTGGAAACACCATATATTTT	CASSREPGASGNTIYF
TRBD1	TRBV3-1	many	TRBJ2-1	TGTGCCAGCAGTCTAACAGGGGGCTCCTACAATGAGCAGTTCTTC	CASSLTGGSYNEQFF
TRBD1	TRBV29-1	.	TRBJ2-5	TGCAGCGTTGGGGGCCGGACAGGGGGAGCAGAGACCCAGTACTTC	CSVGGRTGGAETQYF
.	TRBV28	few	TRBJ1-1	TGTGCCAGCAGTCCAGGACTCGAGATCGAAGCTTTCTTT	CASSPGLEIEAFF
.	TRBV29-1	.	TRBJ2-7	TGCAGCGTTGAGGACCCAGGGTTTAGCGAGCAGTACTTC	CSVEDPGFSEQYF
.	TRBV7-3	once	TRBJ2-1	TGTGCCAGCAGCTCCGCAGCATTTGCGGTCGAGTTCTTC	CASSSAAFAVEFF
.	TRBV20-1	few	TRBJ2-2	TGCAGTGCTCAGACCCGGGGGCACACCGGGGAGCTGTTTTTT	CSAQTRGHTGELFF
TRBD1	TRBV5-1	.	TRBJ2-7	TGCGCCAGCAGCTTAGACGGGACAGCGCTCTACGAGCAGTACTTC	CASSLDGTALYEQYF
.	TRBV4-2	.	TRBJ1-6	TGTGCCAGCAGCCAAGATTGGGGGAAAGGGTTGGGCTCCTATAATTCACCCCTCCACTTT	CASSQDWGKGLGSYNSPLHF
.	TRBV5-5	.	TRBJ1-2	TGTGCCAGCAGCTTGGGAGACAGCCGGAGCTATGGCTACACCTTC	CASSLGDSRSYGYTF
.	TRBV24-1	.	TRBJ2-7	TGTGCCACCAGTGACAGGGTGACCTACGAGCAGTACTTC	CATSDRVTYEQYF
TRBD1	TRBV20-1	.	TRBJ1-4	TGCAGTGCTAGCGGGACAGGGAAGGGGAAACTGTTTTTT	CSASGTGKGKLFF
.	TRBV7-2	few	TRBJ2-1	TGTGCCAGCAGCTTAAGCGGGCGATTAAACAATGAGCAGTTCTTC	CASSLSGRLNNEQFF
TRBD2	TRBV7-2	few	TRBJ2-3	TGTGCCAGCAGCTCTGGACTAGCGGGAGCATTCACAGATACGCAGTATTTT	CASSSGLAGAFTDTQYF
.	TRBV3-1	.	TRBJ2-1	TGTGCCAGCAGCCGGGCCCATTCAACCTCCTCCTACAATGAGCAGTTCTTC	CASSRAHSTSSYNEQFF
TRBD1	TRBV23-1	.	TRBJ2-1	TGCGCCAGCAGCCCGACAGGGTCGAGCTCCTACAATGAGCAGTTCTTC	CASSPTGSSSYNEQFF
TRBD1	TRBV12-3/TRBV12-4	few	TRBJ1-1	TGTGCCAGCAGTATTACAGGGGGTAGGACTGAAGCTTTCTTT	CASSITGGRTEAFF
TRBD1	TRBV6-5	few	TRBJ2-2	TGTGCCAGCAGTTGCCCAGGGGGCTGGTGCACCGGGGAGCTGTTTTTT	CASSCPGGWCTGELFF
.	TRBV7-6	few	TRBJ1-5	TGTGCCAGCAGCTTAGGATGGGGACCCCAGCATTTT	CASSLGWGPQHF
.	TRBV6-1	.	TRBJ2-4	TGTGCCAACTTTCCAGACAGGGTGGGAGCGGGCGACATTCAGTACTTC	CANFPDRVGAGDIQYF
.	TRBV20-1	.	TRBJ2-3	TGCAGTGCTACACTTCCTACAAGGCACCTATCGGGGACAGATACGCAGTATTTT	CSATLPTRHLSGTDTQYF
.	TRBV19	.	TRBJ2-3	TGTGCCAGTAGCCCTGTTCAGGGGCTCTTTTCAGATACGCAGTATTTT	CASSPVQGLFSDTQYF
.	TRBV10-3	few	TRBJ2-5	TGTGCCATCAAGGGCAGTATACAAGAGACCCAGTACTTC	CAIKGSIQETQYF
TRBD2	TRBV7-8	.	TRBJ2-3	TGTGCCAGCAGCATTCCTAGCGGGGGGGGCACAGATACGCAGTATTTT	CASSIPSGGGTDTQYF
.	TRBV3-1	few	TRBJ2-1	TGTGCCAGCAGCCAAGATGTTGAGCAGTTCTTC	CASSQDVEQFF